This TCR beta chain was profiled in a study of T cells in Graves' hyperthyroidism and ophthalmopathy. Study results and caveats: Most clonotypes expanded in thyroid above 0.001 were likewise present in blood. It was a median around 6 months before onset that the model predicted ophthalmopathy.

A patient was excluded if there was uncontrolled infection, other autoimmune disease, pregnancy or lactation. This clonotype was observed many times. Its antigen is undetermined. TCR beta CDR3 regions were amplified from RNA transcripts. Researchers ran a first-round RT-PCR on the TCR CDR3 using the HTBI primer set. TCRdb re-called the multiplex PCR reads through MiXCR, storing one row per CDR3 protein. The data contain roughly 500,000 distinct CDR3 sequences, approximately 49% of them singletons. Germline V gene sequence: CDR1 ENHRY, CDR2 SYGVKD. With 6 bases clipped from V and 4 bases from J, the junction kept 8 bases outside the gene matches. The CDR3 has 15 amino acids.

V usage is TRBV10-3 and J usage is TRBJ2-5, with TRBD1 identical over 10 bases. The TCR originated in an adult woman with Graves' disease, either hyperthyroidism or ophthalmopathy (not recorded which). The sample was peripheral blood or thyroid tissue (not recorded which). CDR3 sequence: CAISAGTGVGETQYF. CDR3 in DNA: TGTGCCATCAGCGCCGGGACAGGGGTTGGAGAGACCCAGTACTTC.